This TCR beta chain was retrieved from a study of blood T cell repertoires in COVID-19. About the research overall: Samples came from the United States, Italy and Spain, spanning acute and convalescent COVID-19. T cells, B-cell-depleted T cells, or PBMCs supplied cDNA or gDNA.

Original methodology: Using reference gene primer amplification, nucleated cell counts were estimated. Using immunoSEQ multiplex PCR, the repertoire was profiled, and TCRdb retains in-frame clones only, with some absent. The DNA gave D and trimming, while V, J and clone size come from that table. The table lists 110,000 to 150,000 clones, under 80% of them singletons. The CDR3 runs 14 residues. Germline V gene sequence: CDR1 LNHDA, CDR2 SQIVND (reference sequence). The V end lost 7 bases, the J end lost 4 bases, and 16 bases lay between the germline ends. The gene calls are TRBV19 and TRBJ1-2; D is unresolved. This clonotype was obtained from a man aged 55-75 years with acute or convalescent COVID-19. Sequences were obtained from peripheral blood. The CDR3 protein is CASTPLYQSYGYTF. CDR3 nucleotide sequence: TGTGCCAGTACCCCTTTATATCAGTCCTATGGCTACACCTTC.